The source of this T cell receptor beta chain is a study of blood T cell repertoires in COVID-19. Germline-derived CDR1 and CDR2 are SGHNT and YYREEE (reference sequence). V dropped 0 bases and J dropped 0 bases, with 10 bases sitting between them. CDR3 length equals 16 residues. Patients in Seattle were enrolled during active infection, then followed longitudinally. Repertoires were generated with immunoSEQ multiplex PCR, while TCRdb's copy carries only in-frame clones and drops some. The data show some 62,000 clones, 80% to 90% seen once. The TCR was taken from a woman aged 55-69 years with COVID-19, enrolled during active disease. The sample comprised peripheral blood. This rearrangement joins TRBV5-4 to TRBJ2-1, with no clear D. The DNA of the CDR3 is TGTGCCAGCAGCTTGGCAAGCGTTAGCTCCTACAATGAGCAGTTCTTC. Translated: CASSLASVSSYNEQFF.